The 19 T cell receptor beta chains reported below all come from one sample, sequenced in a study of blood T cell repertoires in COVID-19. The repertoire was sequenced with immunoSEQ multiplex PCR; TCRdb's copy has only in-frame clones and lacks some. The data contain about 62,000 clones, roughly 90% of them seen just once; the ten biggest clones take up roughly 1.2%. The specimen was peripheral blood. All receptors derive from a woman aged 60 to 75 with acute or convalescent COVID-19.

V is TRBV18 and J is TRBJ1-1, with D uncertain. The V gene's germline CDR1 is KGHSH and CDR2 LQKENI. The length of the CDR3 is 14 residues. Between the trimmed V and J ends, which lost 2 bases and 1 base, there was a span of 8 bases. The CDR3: CASSPGGGNTEAFF. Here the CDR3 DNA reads TGTGCCAGCTCACCAGGAGGAGGGAACACTGAAGCTTTCTTT.

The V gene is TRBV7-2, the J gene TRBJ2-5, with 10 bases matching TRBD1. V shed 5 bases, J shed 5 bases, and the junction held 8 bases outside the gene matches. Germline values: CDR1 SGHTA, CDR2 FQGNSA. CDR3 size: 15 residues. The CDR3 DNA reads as TGTGCCAGCAGCCCAGGGACAGGGGTCGGGGAGACCCAGTACTTC. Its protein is CASSPGTGVGETQYF.

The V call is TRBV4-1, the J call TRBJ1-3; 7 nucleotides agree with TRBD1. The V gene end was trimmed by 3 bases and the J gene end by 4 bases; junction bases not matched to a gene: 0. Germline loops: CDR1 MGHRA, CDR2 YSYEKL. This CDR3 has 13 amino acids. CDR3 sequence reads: CASSQGQGNTIYF. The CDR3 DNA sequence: TGCGCCAGCAGCCAGGGACAGGGAAACACCATATATTTT.

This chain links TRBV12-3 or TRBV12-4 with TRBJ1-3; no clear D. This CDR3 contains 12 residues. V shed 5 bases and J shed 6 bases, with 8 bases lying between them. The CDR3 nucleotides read TGTGCCAGCAGTACAAGTAAAAACACCATATATTTT. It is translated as CASSTSKNTIYF.

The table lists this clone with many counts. The DNA of the CDR3 is TGTGCCAGCAGTTTTCTACTTGGGAGTGAGCAGTTCTTC. Amino acid sequence: CASSFLLGSEQFF. The genes are TRBV6-5 and TRBJ2-1, with TRBD2 as a possible D gene (5 bases). Trimming pared 4 bases from V and 9 bases from J, leaving 13 bases between. The length of the CDR3 is 13 residues. Germline loops: CDR1 MNHEY, CDR2 SVGAGI.

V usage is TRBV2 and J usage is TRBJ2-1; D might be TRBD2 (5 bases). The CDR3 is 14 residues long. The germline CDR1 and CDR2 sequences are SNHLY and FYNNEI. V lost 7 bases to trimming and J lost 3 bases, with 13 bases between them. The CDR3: CASKTREYYNEQFF. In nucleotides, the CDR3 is TGTGCCAGCAAGACGAGGGAATACTACAATGAGCAGTTCTTC.

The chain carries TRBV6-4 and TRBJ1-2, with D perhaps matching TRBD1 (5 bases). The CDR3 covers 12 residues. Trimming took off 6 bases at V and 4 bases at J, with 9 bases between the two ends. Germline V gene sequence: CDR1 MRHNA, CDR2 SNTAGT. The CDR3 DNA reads TGTGCCAGCAGGAGGAGGGGCTATGGCTACACCTTC. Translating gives CASRRRGYGYTF.

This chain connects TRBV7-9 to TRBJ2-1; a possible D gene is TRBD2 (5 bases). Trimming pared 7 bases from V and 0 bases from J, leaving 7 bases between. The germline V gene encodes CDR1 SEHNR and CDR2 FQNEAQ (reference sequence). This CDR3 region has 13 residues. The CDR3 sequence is CASKGSSYNEQFF. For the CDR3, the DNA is TGTGCCAGCAAAGGGAGCTCCTACAATGAGCAGTTCTTC.

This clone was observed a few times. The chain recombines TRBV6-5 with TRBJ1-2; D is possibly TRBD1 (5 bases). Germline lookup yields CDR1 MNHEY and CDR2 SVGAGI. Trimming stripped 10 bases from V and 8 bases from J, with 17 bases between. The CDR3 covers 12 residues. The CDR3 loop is CATQPGTFGYTF. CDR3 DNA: TGTGCCACCCAACCCGGGACTTTCGGCTACACCTTC.

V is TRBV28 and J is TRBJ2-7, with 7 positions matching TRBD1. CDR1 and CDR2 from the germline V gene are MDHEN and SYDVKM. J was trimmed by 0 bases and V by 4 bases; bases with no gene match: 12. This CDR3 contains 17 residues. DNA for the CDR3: TGTGCCAGCAGTTCCTCCTTCACAGGGGAGAGCTCCTACGAGCAGTACGTC. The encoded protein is CASSSSFTGESSYEQYV.

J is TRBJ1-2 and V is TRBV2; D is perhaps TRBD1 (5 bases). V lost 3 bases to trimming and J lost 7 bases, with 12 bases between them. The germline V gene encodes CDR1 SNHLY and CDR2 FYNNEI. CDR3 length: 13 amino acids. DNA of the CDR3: TGTGCCAGCAGTGATCGCACAGGCCTTGGCTACACCTTC. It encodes CASSDRTGLGYTF. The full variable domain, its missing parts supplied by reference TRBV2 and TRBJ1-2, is EPEVTQTPSHQVTQMGQEVILRCVPISNHLYFYWYRQILGQKVEFLVSFYNNEISEKSEIFDDQFSVERPDGSNFTLKIRSTKLEDSAMYFCASSDRTGLGYTFGSGTRLTVV.

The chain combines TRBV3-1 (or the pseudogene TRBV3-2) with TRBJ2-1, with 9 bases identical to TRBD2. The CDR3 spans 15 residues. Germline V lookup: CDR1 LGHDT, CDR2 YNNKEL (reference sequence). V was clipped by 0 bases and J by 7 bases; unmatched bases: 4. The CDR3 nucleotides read TGTGCCAGCAGCCAAGAGGCTAGCGGGAATAATGAGCAGTTCTTC. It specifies CASSQEASGNNEQFF.

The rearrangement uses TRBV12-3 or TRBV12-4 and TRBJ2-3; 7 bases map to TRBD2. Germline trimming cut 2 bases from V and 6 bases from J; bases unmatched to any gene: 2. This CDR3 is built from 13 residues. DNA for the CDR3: TGTGCCAGCAGTTTAAGCGGGATGGATACGCAGTATTTT. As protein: CASSLSGMDTQYF.

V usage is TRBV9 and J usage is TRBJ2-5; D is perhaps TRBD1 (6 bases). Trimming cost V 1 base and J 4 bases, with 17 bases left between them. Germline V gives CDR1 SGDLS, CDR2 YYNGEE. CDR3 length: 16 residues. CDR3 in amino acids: CASSVNSVGRGETQYF. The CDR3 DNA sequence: TGTGCCAGCAGCGTAAATTCTGTTGGCAGGGGAGAGACCCAGTACTTC.

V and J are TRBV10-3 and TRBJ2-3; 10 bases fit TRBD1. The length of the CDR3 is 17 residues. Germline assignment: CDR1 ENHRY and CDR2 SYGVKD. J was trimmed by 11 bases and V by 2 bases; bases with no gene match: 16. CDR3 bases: TGTGCCATCAGTGAGATGAGGGGGGGGACAGGGGCCGCCCTGCAGTATTTT. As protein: CAISEMRGGTGAALQYF.

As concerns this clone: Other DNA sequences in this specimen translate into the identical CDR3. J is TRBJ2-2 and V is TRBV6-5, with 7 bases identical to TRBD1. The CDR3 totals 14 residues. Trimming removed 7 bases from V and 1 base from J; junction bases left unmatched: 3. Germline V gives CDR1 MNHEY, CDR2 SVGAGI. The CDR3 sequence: CASKGQVNTGELFF. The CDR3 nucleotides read TGTGCCAGCAAAGGACAGGTGAACACCGGGGAGCTGTTTTTT.

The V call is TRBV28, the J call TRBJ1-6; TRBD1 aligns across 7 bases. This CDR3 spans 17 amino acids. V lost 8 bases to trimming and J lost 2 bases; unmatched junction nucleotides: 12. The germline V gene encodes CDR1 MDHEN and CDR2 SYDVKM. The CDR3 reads CASSPQEGATYNSPLHF. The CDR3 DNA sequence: TGTGCCAGCTCGCCGCAGGAGGGGGCCACCTATAATTCACCCCTCCACTTT. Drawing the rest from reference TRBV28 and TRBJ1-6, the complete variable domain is DVKVTQSSRYLVKRTGEKVFLECVQDMDHENMFWYRQDPGLGLRLIYFSYDVKMKEKGDIPEGYSVSREKKERFSLILESASTNQTSMYLCASSPQEGATYNSPLHFGNGTRLTVT.

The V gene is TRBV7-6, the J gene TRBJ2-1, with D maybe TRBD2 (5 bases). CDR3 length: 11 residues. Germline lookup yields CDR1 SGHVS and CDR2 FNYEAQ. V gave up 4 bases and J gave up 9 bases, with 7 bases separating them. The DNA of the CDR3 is TGTGCCAGCAGCTCACTAGTTGAGCAGTTCTTC. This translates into CASSSLVEQFF.

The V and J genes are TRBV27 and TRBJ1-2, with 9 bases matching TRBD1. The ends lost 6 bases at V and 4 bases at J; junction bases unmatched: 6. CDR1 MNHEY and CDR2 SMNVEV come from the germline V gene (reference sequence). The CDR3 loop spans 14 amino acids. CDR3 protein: CASSPDRGGYGYTF. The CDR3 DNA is TGTGCCAGCAGCCCGGACAGGGGCGGCTATGGCTACACCTTC.